This paragraph reports one TCR beta chain. Its antigen is unidentified. Germline V gene data show CDR1 as SGHVS and CDR2 as FNYEAQ. The ends were cut back, 7 bases at V and 5 bases at J, with 17 bases in the middle. The CDR3 runs to 14 residues. This record comes from a study of cytomegalovirus exposure and HLA in healthy donors. Study-level results: The study recorded over 150 TCR beta chains that were cytomegalovirus-associated. There were several of the most significant clusters that appeared linked to common viral pathogens in a later analysis.

Primers: 60 Vbeta forward and 13 Jbeta reverse. The method was immunoSEQ multiplex PCR; TCRdb's version includes in-frame clones alone and lacks a portion of them. This sample has 200,000 to 250,000 clones, with 78% found just once. This sequence originates from a boy aged 10-17 years in good health and CMV-seronegative. The material sequenced was PBMCs. The chain combines TRBV7-6 with TRBJ2-5, with TRBD2 as a possible D gene (6 bases). The CDR3 loop reads CASTRATSPETQYF. CDR3 DNA sequence: TGTGCCAGCACCCGGGCCACTAGCCCCGAGACCCAGTACTTC.